The next 5 T cell receptor beta chains were all read from a single sample in a study of blood T cell repertoires in COVID-19. Clones were read by immunoSEQ multiplex PCR, and TCRdb kept only the in-frame ones, dropping some. The data contain 150,000 to 200,000 clones, around nine tenths of them singletons. The sample taken for sequencing was peripheral blood. Receptors were obtained from a woman aged 70-85 years with COVID-19, enrolled during active disease.

The chain uses TRBV30 and TRBJ2-1; a possible D gene is TRBD2 (6 bases). Trimming took 1 base from V and 8 from J, leaving 15 bases between them. The CDR3 spans 14 residues. The germline V gene encodes CDR1 GTSNPN and CDR2 SVGIG (reference sequence). CDR3 coding DNA: TGTGCCTGGAGTGCGAGGGGAGGAGGGTATGAGCAGTTCTTC. The encoded protein is CAWSARGGGYEQFF.

The genes are TRBV19 and TRBJ2-1; no definite D call. Germline V gene lookup returns CDR1 LNHDA and CDR2 SQIVND (reference sequence). This CDR3 spans 14 amino acids. The V and J ends lost 0 bases and 10 bases respectively, with 13 bases between them. CDR3 DNA: TGTGCCAGTAGTATAGATCTGTGGGCACAGGAGCAGTTCTTC. Amino acids: CASSIDLWAQEQFF.

This sequence joins TRBV18 and TRBJ2-2; D may be TRBD1 (5 bases). The CDR3 extends over 16 amino acids. V lost 6 bases, J lost 4 bases, and 18 bases lay in between. Per germline, CDR1 KGHSH and CDR2 LQKENI. CDR3 residues: CASSPIEKGITGELFF. The DNA for the CDR3 is TGTGCCAGCTCGCCAATAGAGAAGGGGATCACCGGGGAGCTGTTTTTT. Combining the CDR3 with reference TRBV18 and TRBJ2-2 gives the whole variable domain NAGVMQNPRHLVRRRGQEARLRCSPMKGHSHVYWYRQLPEEGLKFMVYLQKENIIDESGMPKERFSAEFPKEGPSILRIQQVVRGDSAAYFCASSPIEKGITGELFFGEGSRLTVL.

V and J are TRBV6-2 or TRBV6-3 and TRBJ1-5; D not certain. Germline V CDR1 and CDR2: MNHEY, SVGEGT. V was trimmed by 2 bases and J by 7 bases, leaving 6 bases between them. The CDR3 has 12 amino acids. For the CDR3, the DNA is TGTGCCAGCAGTTACCTAGGCCAGCCCCAGCATTTT. Encoded protein: CASSYLGQPQHF.

This chain links TRBV6-5 with TRBJ2-3; 11 bases fit TRBD2. V was clipped by 7 bases and J by 3 bases; unmatched bases: 3. Germline lookup yields CDR1 MNHEY and CDR2 SVGAGI. The CDR3 runs 14 residues. The CDR3 region has the DNA TGTGCCAGCAAGACTAGCGGGACAACAGATACGCAGTATTTT. Translating it yields CASKTSGTTDTQYF.